Below, 22 T cell receptor beta chains from the same sample are listed, as sequenced in a study of tumor and adjacent non-tumor tissue in lung cancer. TCRbeta libraries were built with three rounds of nested PCR, modified from ARM-PCR. TCRdb passed the multiplex PCR reads through MiXCR, listing each CDR3 protein once. The profile shows roughly 200,000 distinct CDR3 sequences, 71% of them singletons. No cell sorting was done before RNA was extracted from the tissue. The specimen sequenced was lung tumor tissue. Source of these receptors: a man aged 60-69 years with non-small cell lung cancer.

The chain links TRBV6-6 to TRBJ2-7; 8 nucleotides line up with TRBD2. The CDR3 length is 14 residues. CDR1 and CDR2 from the germline V gene are MNHNY and SVGAGI (reference sequence). The V gene end was trimmed by 5 bases and the J gene end by 3 bases; junction bases not matched to a gene: 6. CDR3 in DNA: TGTGCCAGCAGTCAGGGGACTAGAGACTACGAGCAGTACTTC. This encodes CASSQGTRDYEQYF.

V and J are TRBV5-4 and TRBJ1-2; D unclear. V shed 2 bases and J shed 1 base, with 9 bases lying between them. CDR3 length: 14 amino acids. CDR1 is SGHNT, CDR2 YYREEE, per germline (reference sequence). CDR3 protein: CASSFSGFNYGYTF. CDR3 sequence (DNA): TGTGCCAGCAGCTTTTCCGGGTTTAACTATGGCTACACCTTC.

The chain is built from TRBV4-2 and TRBJ2-7; 11 nucleotides align to TRBD1. The CDR3 contains 14 residues. The V gene end was trimmed by 4 bases and the J gene end by 3 bases; junction bases not matched to a gene: 2. The V gene's germline CDR1 is LGHNA and CDR2 YNFKEQ. The CDR3 is CASSPGQGDYEQYF. The CDR3 nucleotides read TGTGCCAGCAGCCCGGGACAGGGGGACTACGAGCAGTACTTC.

CDR3: CASSLSWTPTKNIQYF. CDR3 bases: TGTGCCAGCAGCTTATCCTGGACACCCACCAAAAACATTCAGTACTTC. This chain joins TRBV11-3 and TRBJ2-4; tentative D call: TRBD1 (5 bases). Germline CDR1 is SGHNT and CDR2 is YENEEA. V dropped 2 bases and J dropped 2 bases, with 13 bases sitting between them. The CDR3 extends over 16 amino acids.

On this clonotype: A much larger clone lies one base from this, so it may be a read error. This chain connects TRBV20-1 to TRBJ2-1; maybe TRBD1 (7 bases). This CDR3 is built from 13 residues. Germline values: CDR1 DFQATT, CDR2 SNEGSKA (reference sequence). CDR3 coding DNA: TGCAGTGCAACAGGGGACTTGAACAATGACCAGTTCTTC. It translates to CSATGDLNNDQFF.

This chain uses TRBV6-2 or TRBV6-3 with TRBJ1-5, with 8 bases identical to TRBD1. From germline, CDR1 is MNHEY and CDR2 SVGEGT. This CDR3 spans 15 amino acids. With 6 bases clipped from V and 2 bases from J, the junction kept 6 bases outside the gene matches. In DNA, the CDR3 is TGTGCCAGCAGAGGACAGGGTGTGGGCAATCAGCCCCAGCATTTT. Translated, it gives CASRGQGVGNQPQHF.

About this clonotype: This sequence may be a read error, since a much larger clone differs from it by one base. The V call is TRBV5-4, the J call TRBJ2-7, with a possible D match to TRBD2 (5 bases). The CDR3 sequence is 14 residues long. CDR1 and CDR2 from the germline V gene are SGHNT and YYREEE (reference sequence). Between the trimmed V and J ends, which lost 1 base and 5 bases, there was a span of 13 bases. This CDR3 reads CASSLFGVHNEQYF. DNA of the CDR3: TGTGCCAGCAGCTTGTTCGGGGTACACAACGAGCAGTACTTC.

V gene TRBV11-2 combines with J gene TRBJ1-2; D may be TRBD1 (6 bases). Germline lookup yields CDR1 SGHAT and CDR2 FQNNGV. Trimming stripped 9 bases from V and 11 bases from J, with 28 bases between. The CDR3 spans 15 residues. CDR3 nucleotides: TGTGCCAGTAGCCCCCTTGGGGGCGGAGCCTTCGGTTACACCTTC. Translated: CASSPLGGGAFGYTF.

This chain joins TRBV5-6 and TRBJ1-1, with no clear D. Trimming stripped 1 base from V and 6 bases from J, with 10 bases between. Looked up from germline, CDR1 is SGHDT and CDR2 is YYEEEE. The CDR3 spans 13 residues. CDR3 in amino acids: CASSLRPAPEAFF. DNA for the CDR3: TGTGCCAGCAGCTTGAGACCGGCACCTGAAGCTTTCTTT.

Comment on this clonotype: It may be a read error: a sequence one base away is much more abundant. CDR3 amino acids: CASTSYSNTGELFF. CDR3 in DNA: TGTGCCAGCACTAGCTACTCGAACACCGGGGAGCTGTTTTTT. The chain recombines TRBV12-3 or TRBV12-4 with TRBJ2-2; a weak D match, TRBD2 (5 bases). The V and J ends lost 7 bases and 0 bases respectively, with 9 bases between them. The CDR3 loop spans 14 amino acids.

This clonotype was seen a few times. The chain has TRBV24-1 and TRBJ2-5; weak D call: TRBD2 (5 bases). This CDR3 is built from 13 residues. CDR1 and CDR2 from the germline V gene are KGHDR and SFDVKD. Between the trimmed V and J ends, which lost 4 bases and 1 base, there was a span of 6 bases. The DNA of the CDR3 is TGTGCCACCAGTGAGGGGAGCCAAGAGACCCAGTACTTC. Translating gives CATSEGSQETQYF.

For this clonotype: Relative to the germline gene, one junction end is altered; a read error may explain this. This chain uses TRBV29-1 with TRBJ2-1; TRBD2 aligns across 7 bases. Germline CDR1 reads SQVTM; CDR2 reads ANQGSEA. CDR3 length: 11 residues. The CDR3 region is CSLVGLAEQFF. The CDR3 DNA is TGCAGCCTTGTAGGTCTAGCGGAGCAGTTCTTT.

Turning to this clonotype: No conserved phenylalanine or tryptophan ends this CDR3, so it is likely a read error. The V call is TRBV20-1, the J call TRBJ1-1; 8 nucleotides align to TRBD1. The V and J ends lost 3 bases and 4 bases, in that order; junction bases with no gene match: 7. The V gene's germline CDR1 is DFQATT and CDR2 SNEGSKA (reference sequence). This CDR3 region has 14 residues. The CDR3 DNA sequence: TGCAGTGCTAGTCCGTTAGACAGGGGCACTGAAGCTTTCCTT. Translated: CSASPLDRGTEAFL.

The chain joins TRBV11-2 to TRBJ2-3, with no clear D. Trimming removed 1 base at V and 1 base at J, with 12 bases between. Germline values: CDR1 SGHAT, CDR2 FQNNGV. The CDR3 runs to 16 residues. DNA for the CDR3: TGTGCCAGCAGCTTAGTAGGTCTTCTCCGCACAGATACGCAGTATTTT. Its protein product is CASSLVGLLRTDTQYF.

A few counts support this clonotype. The chain is built from TRBV20-1 and TRBJ2-3; TRBD2 aligns across 9 bases. With 3 bases clipped from V and 5 bases from J, the junction kept 9 bases outside the gene matches. The germline V gene encodes CDR1 DFQATT and CDR2 SNEGSKA (reference sequence). This CDR3 has 15 amino acids. CDR3: CSARLIAGVIDTQYF. CDR3 sequence (DNA): TGCAGTGCTAGGTTAATAGCGGGAGTGATAGATACGCAGTATTTT.

The chain carries TRBV20-1 and TRBJ2-2; 10 bases are a match to TRBD2. The germline CDR1 and CDR2 sequences are DFQATT and SNEGSKA (reference sequence). This CDR3 is built from 17 residues. The J segment lost 0 bases and the V segment lost 8 bases, leaving 12 bases of the junction unmatched. CDR3 nucleotides: TGCAGTAATAGGAGCACCGGACTAGCGGCGAACACCGGGGAGCTGTTTTTT. This codes for CSNRSTGLAANTGELFF.

A note on this clonotype: Germline and junction disagree at one end, which may indicate a read error. The CDR3 region is CNAPDFDGQYF. The CDR3 region has the DNA TGCAATGCTCCCGATTTTGACGGGCAGTACTTC. The V and J genes are TRBV20-1 and TRBJ2-7; D gene uncertain. The CDR3 totals 11 residues. Germline CDR1 reads DFQATT; CDR2 reads SNEGSKA (reference sequence).

Comments on this clonotype: This may be a read error, as it is one base from a much larger clone. V gene TRBV20-1 combines with J gene TRBJ2-7; 7 bases line up with TRBD1. The CDR3 is 16 amino acids. Trimming at V came to 4 bases and at J to 1 base, leaving 13 bases not matched to a gene. Germline V CDR1 and CDR2: DFQATT, SNEGSKA (reference sequence). CDR3: CSAIAPGTEVSYEQYF. DNA of the CDR3: TGCAGTGCTATAGCTCCAGGGACAGAGGTATCCTACGAGCAGTACTTC.

Remarks on this clonotype: It may be a read error: a sequence one base away is much more abundant. The CDR3 does not end in the conserved phenylalanine or tryptophan, so this is likely a read error. The V call is TRBV5-4, the J call TRBJ2-7, with 12 positions matching TRBD1. CDR3 length: 15 residues. Germline CDR1 and CDR2: SGHNT and YYREEE (reference sequence). J gave up 2 bases and V 2 bases, and 2 bases lay outside the gene matches. CDR3 bases: TGTGCCAGCAGCTTCGGGACAGGGGGCGCCTACGAGCAGTACATC. It yields the protein CASSFGTGGAYEQYI.

The count of this clonotype is one. A junction end diverges from the germline sequence, so it may reflect a read error. The rearrangement joins TRBV11-3 to TRBJ1-1; no reliable D call. The CDR3 loop spans 15 amino acids. Germline CDR1 reads SGHNT; CDR2 reads YENEEA. CDR3 protein: CTSSPEGAMNTEAFF. The CDR3 DNA follows: TGTACCAGCAGCCCCGAAGGAGCGATGAACACTGAAGCTTTCTTT.

The table lists this clonotype with a few counts. This sequence joins TRBV30 and TRBJ2-5; no clear D. CDR1 GTSNPN and CDR2 SVGIG come from the germline V gene (reference sequence). Deletions cut 2 bases from V and 5 bases from J, with 6 bases between. The CDR3 contains 11 residues. CDR3: CAWSLLETQYF. CDR3 coding DNA: TGTGCCTGGAGTCTTCTGGAGACCCAGTACTTC.

As to this clonotype: A read error may produce the germline difference seen at one junction end. V and J are TRBV6-5 and TRBJ2-2, with 13 bases lining up with TRBD2. CDR1 and CDR2 (germline): MNHEY, SVGAGI. The CDR3 spans 16 residues. The CDR3 protein is CVSSRGLAGRTGELFF. DNA of the CDR3: TGTGTCAGCAGTCGGGGACTAGCGGGACGGACAGGGGAGCTGTTTTTT.